One and the same sample provided the 30 T cell receptor beta chains below, sequenced in a study of shared clonotypes between healthy human individuals. Sequencing was performed with immunoSEQ multiplex PCR; in TCRdb, only in-frame clones are kept and a portion is missing. The repertoire consists of 750,000 to 1,000,000 clones, with about 92% occurring once and the leading ten covering less than 25%. CD45RO negativity and positive selection for CCR7 defined naive CD8 cells, a population that excluded terminally differentiated effector memory CD45RA+ cells. The sample comprised naive CD8+ T cells sorted from blood. Receptors were obtained from a young man in good health.

The chain recombines TRBV10-2 with TRBJ2-1; tentatively, D is TRBD1 (5 bases). The CDR3 consists of 13 residues. The V and J ends lost 4 bases and 2 bases respectively, with 6 bases between them. CDR1 WSHSY and CDR2 SAAADI come from the germline V gene. The CDR3 DNA is TGCGCCAGCAGTGGACAGACCTACAATGAGCAGTTCTTC. Protein sequence: CASSGQTYNEQFF.

The V and J genes are TRBV9 and TRBJ2-1; TRBD2 agrees at 11 bases. V lost 1 base to trimming and J lost 5 bases; unmatched junction nucleotides: 8. The CDR3 runs 17 residues. Germline V gene lookup returns CDR1 SGDLS and CDR2 YYNGEE. The CDR3 bases are TGTGCCAGCAGCGTATCTGGGACTAGCGGTTTTAACAATGAGCAGTTCTTC. This codes for CASSVSGTSGFNNEQFF.

This clone showed up just once. The chain has TRBV6-1 and TRBJ1-2, with TRBD1 as a possible D gene (5 bases). The V and J ends lost 4 bases and 0 bases respectively, with 15 bases between them. The CDR3 totals 16 residues. The germline V gene encodes CDR1 MNHNS and CDR2 SASEGT. The CDR3: CASSARVWSTNYGYTF. Here the CDR3 DNA reads TGTGCCAGCAGTGCCAGGGTCTGGAGTACTAACTATGGCTACACCTTC.

The sample holds one count of this clone. This chain joins TRBV5-1 and TRBJ2-5; a weak D match, TRBD1 (6 bases). Trimming took off 0 bases at V and 5 bases at J, with 11 bases between the two ends. Germline V gene data show CDR1 as SGHRS and CDR2 as YFSETQ. This CDR3 spans 14 amino acids. The CDR3 bases are TGCGCCAGCAGCTTGGCCCCAGGGGACGAGACCCAGTACTTC. It yields the protein CASSLAPGDETQYF. The full variable domain, in which reference TRBV5-1 and TRBJ2-5 provide the parts outside the CDR3, is KAGVTQTPRYLIKTRGQQVTLSCSPISGHRSVSWYQQTPGQGLQFLFEYFSETQRNKGNFPGRFSGRQFSNSRSEMNVSTLELGDSALYLCASSLAPGDETQYFGPGTRLLVL.

This chain connects TRBV29-1 to TRBJ2-1, with D hard to call. The CDR3 consists of 13 residues. CDR1 is SQVTM and CDR2 is ANQGSEA in the germline V gene. The V and J ends lost 2 bases and 7 bases respectively, with 12 bases between them. This CDR3 reads CSVEIPNRNEQFF. CDR3 bases: TGCAGCGTTGAAATCCCTAATCGGAATGAGCAGTTCTTC.

The chain uses TRBV5-6 and TRBJ2-7, with no clear D. The V end was cut by 0 bases, the J end by 2 bases, with 6 bases between. The CDR3 spans 13 residues. In germline, CDR1 is SGHDT, CDR2 YYEEEE. The CDR3 DNA sequence: TGTGCCAGCAGCTTGGCCGGACCCTACGAGCAGTACTTC. Protein sequence: CASSLAGPYEQYF.

V usage is TRBV9 and J usage is TRBJ2-1, with 11 positions matching TRBD2. This CDR3 contains 14 residues. The junction had 6 bases not matched to a gene; V was cut back by 5 bases and J by 8 bases. Looked up from germline, CDR1 is SGDLS and CDR2 is YYNGEE. The CDR3 DNA is TGTGCCAGCAGTTTAGCGGGAGGGGCATATGAGCAGTTCTTC. The encoded protein is CASSLAGGAYEQFF.

A note on this clone: This sample includes further DNA sequences coding for the same CDR3. CDR3 sequence: CASSRLDHEQFF. The CDR3 coding sequence is TGTGCCAGCAGCCGACTAGATCATGAGCAGTTCTTC. V usage is TRBV7-9 and J usage is TRBJ2-1; maybe TRBD2 (6 bases). There are 12 residues in the CDR3. V gave up 5 bases and J gave up 8 bases, with 10 bases separating them. The germline gives CDR1 SEHNR, CDR2 FQNEAQ (reference sequence). The full variable domain, its missing parts supplied by reference TRBV7-9 and TRBJ2-1, is DTGVSQNPRHKITKRGQNVTFRCDPISEHNRLYWYRQTLGQGPEFLTYFQNEAQLEKSRLLSDRFSAERPKGSFSTLEIQRTEQGDSAMYLCASSRLDHEQFFGPGTRLTVL.

Only a few counts were recorded for this clone. In the same sample, other DNA sequences code for this CDR3. CDR3 nucleotides: TGCGCCAGCAGCACCGGACAGGGCACAGATACGCAGTATTTT. This translates into CASSTGQGTDTQYF. The chain recombines TRBV5-1 with TRBJ2-3, with 7 bases lining up with TRBD1. There are 14 residues in the CDR3. CDR1 is SGHRS, CDR2 YFSETQ, per germline. V gave up 4 bases and J gave up 1 base; unmatched junction bases: 3. The whole variable domain, remainder taken from reference TRBV5-1 and TRBJ2-3, is KAGVTQTPRYLIKTRGQQVTLSCSPISGHRSVSWYQQTPGQGLQFLFEYFSETQRNKGNFPGRFSGRQFSNSRSEMNVSTLELGDSALYLCASSTGQGTDTQYFGPGTRLTVL.

The CDR3 reads CASTPLSTGTEAFF. CDR3 DNA: TGTGCCAGCACCCCTTTGTCAACGGGAACTGAAGCTTTCTTT. The chain uses TRBV6-5 and TRBJ1-1; D is unresolved. With 7 bases removed from V and 5 bases from J, the gap between germline ends came to 17 bases. Germline V gives CDR1 MNHEY, CDR2 SVGAGI. The CDR3 runs to 14 residues.

The rearrangement joins TRBV4-1 to TRBJ2-5; unclear D gene. Per the germline V gene, CDR1 is MGHRA and CDR2 is YSYEKL. The V and J ends lost 1 base and 5 bases respectively, with 11 bases between them. The CDR3 has 14 amino acids. CDR3 loop: CASSQVSEMETQYF. The CDR3 nucleotides are TGCGCCAGCAGCCAAGTTTCAGAAATGGAGACCCAGTACTTC.

This chain joins TRBV10-1 and TRBJ1-3; D perhaps matches TRBD1 (5 bases). V gave up 6 bases and J gave up 0 bases, with 9 bases separating them. CDR1 is WNHNN and CDR2 is SYGVQD in the germline V gene (reference sequence). This CDR3 has 14 residues. The CDR3, as DNA: TGCGCCAGCAGCCCGACAGCCTCTGGAAACACCATATATTTT. Translation gives CASSPTASGNTIYF.

The V gene is TRBV7-2, the J gene TRBJ2-2; D not certain. Germline CDR1 SGHTA, CDR2 FQGNSA. V was trimmed by 5 bases and J by 4 bases, leaving 11 bases between them. The CDR3 contains 14 residues. CDR3 residues: CASSPESFTGELFF. The CDR3 bases are TGTGCCAGCAGCCCTGAGAGTTTCACCGGGGAGCTGTTTTTT.

DNA of the CDR3: TGTGCCAGCACTCCTACCCAGGGTACTGAAGCTTTCTTT. Residues: CASTPTQGTEAFF. V is TRBV7-9 and J is TRBJ1-1, with D possibly being TRBD1 (5 bases). Between the trimmed V and J ends, which lost 7 bases and 5 bases, there was a span of 14 bases. Germline V CDR1 and CDR2: SEHNR, FQNEAQ (reference sequence). This CDR3 contains 13 residues.

The V and J genes are TRBV7-9 and TRBJ1-1; maybe TRBD1 (5 bases). Per germline, CDR1 SEHNR and CDR2 FQNEAQ (reference sequence). The V end lost 1 base, the J end lost 4 bases, and 16 bases lay between the germline ends. The CDR3 spans 16 residues. The CDR3 coding sequence is TGTGCCAGCAGCTTAGGGGGGTCAGGCCTTCGCACTGAAGCTTTCTTT. Translated: CASSLGGSGLRTEAFF.

The chain is built from TRBV2 and TRBJ1-4; no clear D. CDR1 SNHLY and CDR2 FYNNEI come from the germline V gene. The CDR3 is made up of 14 amino acids. V lost 7 bases to trimming and J lost 6 bases, with 15 bases between them. CDR3 amino acids: CASISLAGDEKLFF. In DNA, the CDR3 is TGTGCCAGCATCTCGCTGGCCGGGGATGAAAAACTGTTTTTT.

This clone was detected once. The V gene is TRBV4-2, the J gene TRBJ2-3; no reliable D call. Germline assignment: CDR1 LGHNA and CDR2 YNFKEQ. This CDR3 is 17 amino acids long. V was pared by 0 bases and J by 0 bases, with 13 bases between. The CDR3: CASSQDRPGSSTDTQYF. In DNA, the CDR3 is TGTGCCAGCAGCCAAGATCGGCCGGGTTCTAGCACAGATACGCAGTATTTT.

The chain has TRBV6-6 and TRBJ2-7; weak D call: TRBD2 (6 bases). CDR1 and CDR2 from the germline V gene are MNHNY and SVGAGI (reference sequence). The CDR3 is 12 amino acids. V gave up 8 bases and J gave up 4 bases, with 12 bases separating them. The CDR3 bases are TGTGCCAGCTGGGTTAGCGGATACGAGCAGTACTTC. It yields the protein CASWVSGYEQYF.

In this sample, this clone turned up once. The chain employs TRBV7-9 and TRBJ2-4, with a weak D call TRBD2 (6 bases). CDR1 is SEHNR, CDR2 FQNEAQ, per germline (reference sequence). This CDR3 is built from 14 residues. V was clipped by 2 bases and J by 7 bases, with 12 bases between them. CDR3 residues: CASSLPGDRNIQYF. CDR3 DNA sequence: TGTGCCAGCAGCTTACCGGGAGATCGGAACATTCAGTACTTC.

V is TRBV29-1 and J is TRBJ2-4, with D uncertain. V was trimmed by 7 bases and J by 0 bases, leaving 16 bases between them. Germline lookup yields CDR1 SQVTM and CDR2 ANQGSEA. The CDR3 covers 15 residues. The CDR3 DNA reads TGCAGCGGTCTTCGGCAGGAGCTAGCCAAAAACATTCAGTACTTC. It specifies CSGLRQELAKNIQYF.

The rearrangement uses TRBV7-9 and TRBJ2-3; 11 bases agree with TRBD2. V lost 3 bases and J lost 6; bases outside the gene matches: 8. The CDR3 covers 16 residues. Germline CDR1 and CDR2: SEHNR and FQNEAQ (reference sequence). CDR3 sequence: CASSFLAGGLADTQYF. The CDR3 DNA sequence: TGTGCCAGCAGCTTTCTAGCGGGAGGCTTGGCCGATACGCAGTATTTT.

This clone was observed a single time. V and J are TRBV19 and TRBJ1-5; D may be TRBD1 (5 bases). The CDR3 sequence is 13 residues long. Between the trimmed V and J ends, which lost 3 bases and 12 bases, there was a span of 15 bases. Germline V CDR1 and CDR2: LNHDA, SQIVND (reference sequence). CDR3 protein: CASSILGPLGQHF. CDR3 bases: TGTGCCAGTAGTATTTTGGGGCCCTTAGGCCAGCATTTT.

V usage is TRBV27 and J usage is TRBJ1-5; 10 bases are a match to TRBD1. V shed 5 bases, J shed 1 base, and the junction held 5 bases outside the gene matches. Germline assignment: CDR1 MNHEY and CDR2 SMNVEV (reference sequence). CDR3 length: 16 residues. The CDR3 region has the DNA TGTGCCAGCAGTCCGGGACAGGGGATCAGCAATCAGCCCCAGCATTTT. This gives the protein CASSPGQGISNQPQHF.

This chain connects TRBV27 to TRBJ2-5, with D possibly matching TRBD2 (6 bases). V dropped 5 bases and J dropped 1 base, with 11 bases sitting between them. CDR1 and CDR2 (germline): MNHEY, SMNVEV (reference sequence). The CDR3 is 14 amino acids. CDR3 in amino acids: CASSRYSGQETQYF. CDR3 DNA: TGTGCCAGCAGTCGTTATAGCGGCCAAGAGACCCAGTACTTC.

The genes are TRBV5-1 and TRBJ2-1; 10 bases are a match to TRBD2. Per germline, CDR1 SGHRS and CDR2 YFSETQ. V shed 4 bases, J shed 8 bases, and the junction held 6 bases outside the gene matches. The CDR3 runs to 14 residues. This CDR3 is CASSQREGPDEQFF. CDR3 nucleotide sequence: TGCGCCAGCAGCCAGCGGGAGGGCCCCGATGAGCAGTTCTTC.

The sample holds one count of this clone. V usage is TRBV7-3 and J usage is TRBJ1-2; perhaps TRBD1 as D (6 bases). Between the trimmed V and J ends, which lost 3 bases and 5 bases, there was a span of 13 bases. The CDR3 has 14 amino acids. From germline, CDR1 is SGHTA and CDR2 FQGTGA. CDR3 sequence: CASSLAGEIYGYTF. CDR3 DNA: TGTGCCAGCAGCTTGGCAGGGGAGATTTATGGCTACACCTTC.

J is TRBJ1-1 and V is TRBV7-6; a possible D gene is TRBD1 (6 bases). CDR3 length: 13 residues. The germline V and J ends were trimmed by 5 bases and 6 bases, with 13 bases remaining between them. Germline V gives CDR1 SGHVS, CDR2 FNYEAQ. CDR3 nucleotide sequence: TGTGCCAGCAGCAGGGGGGGCCGGGCTGAAGCTTTCTTT. This translates into CASSRGGRAEAFF.

The chain carries TRBV5-4 and TRBJ2-2, with 15 bases lining up with TRBD2. J was trimmed by 6 bases and V by 6 bases; bases with no gene match: 12. CDR1 is SGHNT, CDR2 YYREEE, per germline (reference sequence). CDR3 size: 18 residues. The CDR3 is CASTLWTSGRAEAGELFF. The CDR3 DNA reads TGTGCCAGCACATTATGGACTAGCGGGAGGGCAGAGGCCGGGGAGCTGTTTTTT. Full variable domain (outside the CDR3, taken from reference TRBV5-4 and TRBJ2-2): ETGVTQSPTHLIKTRGQQVTLRCSSQSGHNTVSWYQQALGQGPQFIFQYYREEENGRGNFPPRFSGLQFPNYSSELNVNALELDDSALYLCASTLWTSGRAEAGELFFGEGSRLTVL.

V and J are TRBV29-1 and TRBJ2-3; 11 nucleotides agree with TRBD2. The V segment lost 3 bases and the J segment 0 bases; nucleotides outside the gene matches: 14. This CDR3 spans 19 amino acids. Germline assignment: CDR1 SQVTM and CDR2 ANQGSEA. CDR3 in amino acids: CSVDFVWTSGFHSTDTQYF. The DNA for the CDR3 is TGCAGCGTTGATTTTGTGTGGACTAGCGGGTTCCATAGCACAGATACGCAGTATTTT.

Worth noting for this clone: Different DNA sequences within this sample yield the same CDR3. V and J are TRBV19 and TRBJ2-1; maybe TRBD1 (6 bases). Germline V gives CDR1 LNHDA, CDR2 SQIVND (reference sequence). The CDR3 loop spans 14 amino acids. V was shortened by 3 bases and J by 4 bases, with 10 bases between the two germline ends. This chain's CDR3 is CASSIGQGYNEQFF. The CDR3 DNA sequence: TGTGCCAGTAGTATCGGCCAGGGGTACAATGAGCAGTTCTTC.